One and the same sample provided the 15 T cell receptor beta chains below, sequenced in a study of beta chain features in type 1 diabetes listed by TCRdb under 2018. The library was obtained by the immunoSEQ multiplex PCR assay. The High Capacity cDNA Reverse Transcription Kit was used to reverse transcribe all of the isolated RNA, meaning that expressed TCRB transcripts were what got sequenced. The immuneACCESS repertoire file appears here via TCRdb, limited to in-frame rearrangements. These files lack a portion of the clones; in checked studies, under half of the deficit traces to unresolved V genes, and the cause of the others is not known. Counted in this sample were about 710,000 clones; about 14% of them appeared once. Jointly, the top ten make up 0.035% to 0.04% of the sample. The antigens for these receptors are not known. The paper's findings and limits, for the study overall: A moderate but significant shortening of TCRB CDR3 length was observed in type 1 diabetes patients in all four CD4+ subsets.

What was sequenced was naive CD4+ T cells from blood. The cell subset or site label here, explained by the study, means: true naive CD4+ T cells. The source of these receptors is a young man with type 1 diabetes.

This clone has more than one count but fewer than ten. This rearrangement joins TRBV7-2 to TRBJ2-3, with unresolved D. Trimming left V 3 bases short and J 1 base short, with 14 bases between. The germline V gene encodes CDR1 SGHTA and CDR2 FQGNSA. The CDR3 totals 16 residues. As DNA, the CDR3 is TGTGCCAGCAGCTTTTCCGGGTGGTTTGGCACAGATACGCAGTATTTT. This encodes CASSFSGWFGTDTQYF.

The CDR3 bases are TGTGCCATCAGAACAACTAGCGCCGTCTACGAGCAGTACTTC. Translating it yields CAIRTTSAVYEQYF. J is TRBJ2-7 and V is TRBV10-3; 7 bases map to TRBD2. Germline V lookup: CDR1 ENHRY, CDR2 SYGVKD. Losses at the gene ends were 6 bases for V and 3 bases for J; bases not matched to a gene: 8. The CDR3 has 14 residues.

This clone has just a few counts. This rearrangement joins TRBV4-2 to TRBJ2-6; 7 bases match TRBD1. This CDR3 is built from 18 residues. Germline V gene lookup returns CDR1 LGHNA and CDR2 YNFKEQ. V gave up 6 bases and J gave up 1 base; unmatched junction bases: 12. CDR3 sequence: CASSPVRTGGSGANVLTF. The CDR3 DNA is TGTGCCAGCAGTCCCGTACGGACAGGAGGTTCTGGGGCCAACGTCCTGACTTTC.

About this clone: Other DNA sequences in this specimen translate into the identical CDR3. V usage is TRBV29-1 and J usage is TRBJ1-5, with TRBD1 identical over 7 bases. The CDR3 has 12 amino acids. The germline V gene encodes CDR1 SQVTM and CDR2 ANQGSEA. The CDR3 reads CGAGDSNQPQHF. CDR3 sequence (DNA): TGCGGCGCCGGGGACAGTAATCAGCCCCAGCATTTT.

In this sample, this clone turned up a few times. The chain recombines TRBV6-6 with TRBJ2-7, with TRBD1 matching 7 bases. The V gene's germline CDR1 is MNHNY and CDR2 SVGAGI (reference sequence). CDR3 length: 11 residues. V lost 5 bases and J lost 6; bases outside the gene matches: 1. This CDR3 reads CASSRDSEQYF. CDR3 in DNA: TGTGCCAGCAGTCGGGACAGCGAGCAGTACTTC.

This clone was seen repeatedly, ten times or more. The V gene is TRBV7-9, the J gene TRBJ2-1, with D possibly matching TRBD2 (5 bases). Germline V gene lookup returns CDR1 SEHNR and CDR2 FQNEAQ (reference sequence). The CDR3 loop spans 16 amino acids. The V and J ends lost 5 bases and 8 bases respectively, with 22 bases between them. CDR3 DNA sequence: TGTGCCAGCAGCCAGGCTAAGCCCTCAGGAGGCGATGAGCAGTTCTTC. This translates into CASSQAKPSGGDEQFF.

The gene calls are TRBV29-1 and TRBJ1-1; D call uncertain. The CDR3 runs 12 residues. CDR1 is SQVTM, CDR2 ANQGSEA, per germline. Trimming stripped 3 bases from V and 0 bases from J, with 5 bases between. CDR3 amino acids: CSVERVNTEAFF. The CDR3 DNA follows: TGCAGCGTTGAGAGGGTGAACACTGAAGCTTTCTTT.

This clone was found a few times. The gene calls are TRBV30 and TRBJ2-7, with 8 positions matching TRBD2. J was trimmed by 5 bases and V by 5 bases; bases with no gene match: 20. Germline V gene data show CDR1 as GTSNPN and CDR2 as SVGIG (reference sequence). This CDR3 contains 17 residues. The CDR3: CAWGKKVAGRFVDEQYF. In DNA form, the CDR3 reads TGTGCCTGGGGAAAGAAGGTAGCGGGAAGGTTTGTGGACGAGCAGTACTTC.

The CDR3 DNA follows: TGTGCCTGGAGGGGGGCGAAGGTCCAAGAGACCCAGTACTTC. Its translation: CAWRGAKVQETQYF. The chain uses TRBV30 and TRBJ2-5, with D possibly matching TRBD1 (6 bases). The germline V gene encodes CDR1 GTSNPN and CDR2 SVGIG (reference sequence). The V and J ends lost 3 bases and 1 base respectively, with 12 bases between them. The CDR3 is made up of 14 amino acids.

Only a few counts were recorded for this clone. The chain carries TRBV6-4 and TRBJ1-2; TRBD1 matches at 7 bases. CDR3 length equals 15 residues. Germline CDR1 MRHNA, CDR2 SNTAGT. J lost 4 bases, V lost 2 bases, and 7 bases had no gene match. The CDR3 is CASSDGGGAGYGYTF. DNA for the CDR3: TGTGCCAGCAGTGACGGAGGGGGCGCAGGCTATGGCTACACCTTC.

This chain links TRBV4-1 with TRBJ1-2; D unresolved. CDR1 and CDR2 from the germline V gene are MGHRA and YSYEKL. The V end lost 4 bases, the J end lost 5 bases, and 17 bases lay between the germline ends. The CDR3 loop spans 15 amino acids. The CDR3 nucleotides read TGCGCCAGCAGCCGGGAACTTAACAAGGCTTATGGCTACACCTTC. Translating it yields CASSRELNKAYGYTF.

V gene TRBV5-6 combines with J gene TRBJ2-3; D possibly uses TRBD1 or TRBD2 (5 bases each). Germline V gene lookup returns CDR1 SGHDT and CDR2 YYEEEE. The V end lost 6 bases, the J end lost 2 bases, and 16 bases lay between the germline ends. The CDR3 has 15 amino acids. CDR3 region: CASTLTQGPTDTQYF. The CDR3, as DNA: TGTGCCAGCACCCTCACGCAGGGACCCACAGATACGCAGTATTTT.

The chain is built from TRBV30 and TRBJ2-7; D unclear. CDR3 length equals 13 residues. The V gene's germline CDR1 is GTSNPN and CDR2 SVGIG (reference sequence). The V end lost 4 bases, the J end lost 1 base, and 11 bases lay between the germline ends. For the CDR3, the DNA is TGTGCCTGGAATCCCGGCCCGTCCTACGAGCAGTACTTC. Protein product: CAWNPGPSYEQYF.

The chain is built from TRBV18 and TRBJ1-1; 7 positions match TRBD1. The CDR3 loop spans 12 amino acids. The ends lost 3 bases at V and 11 bases at J; junction bases unmatched: 6. Germline values: CDR1 KGHSH, CDR2 LQKENI. CDR3 region: CASSPTGNEAFF. In DNA form, the CDR3 reads TGTGCCAGCTCACCGACAGGGAATGAGGCTTTCTTT.

This clone was counted only a few times. J is TRBJ2-5 and V is TRBV29-1; 7 positions agree with TRBD1. Germline V gives CDR1 SQVTM, CDR2 ANQGSEA. J was trimmed by 2 bases and V by 6 bases; bases with no gene match: 6. The CDR3 contains 13 residues. The CDR3 is CSVGGTAQETQYF. CDR3 nucleotide sequence: TGCAGCGTCGGTGGGACAGCTCAAGAGACCCAGTACTTC.